This TCR beta chain was found in a study of shared clonotypes between healthy human individuals. Sorted-subset replicate PCRs used 200 ng DNA, about 30,000 T cell genomes. TCRdb's table, derived via immunoSEQ multiplex PCR, lists solely in-frame clones and lacks some. This table has some 2,500,000 clones, under 95% appearing once. General study findings and limits: Memory subsets generally showed smaller estimated richness than naive subsets did.

In germline, CDR1 is SQVTM, CDR2 ANQGSEA. The CDR3 runs to 19 residues. V dropped 4 bases and J dropped 1; count of bases not matched to a gene: 20. With respect to this clone: Its antigen is undetermined.

V gene TRBV29-1 combines with J gene TRBJ2-3; 7 nucleotides match TRBD2. This sequence originates from a man between 18 and 29 years old in good health. Some clones in this sample may be carry-over from other donors' samples. The sequencing input was naive CD4+ T cells from PBMCs. Noted subset: CD45RA+ positively selected. The CDR3 protein is CSVGGSLADWVLGTDTQYF. CDR3 DNA sequence: TGCAGCGTTGGTGGTTCGCTAGCGGATTGGGTATTAGGCACAGATACGCAGTATTTT.